A single sample gave rise to the 23 T cell receptor beta chains below, sequenced in a study of T-cell memory formation after mild COVID-19. TCRdb called the 5' RACE reads again in MiXCR, with one record for every CDR3 protein. The sample lists about 400,000 distinct CDR3 sequences; 20% to 30% were seen once. What was sequenced was PBMCs or a T cell subset sorted from them (not recorded which). These receptor sequences come from an adult woman who had mild COVID-19 (a few samples of this study predate the infection). Cell type and time point are not known.

This clonotype turned up a few times. The J gene is TRBJ2-1, the V gene TRBV7-2, with D possibly being TRBD1 or TRBD2 (5 bases each). This CDR3 is 11 amino acids long. Looked up from germline, CDR1 is SGHTA and CDR2 is FQGNSA. V was cut by 5 bases and J by 12 bases, with 11 bases left in between. CDR3 sequence: CASSRGRWQFF. For the CDR3, the DNA is TGTGCCAGCAGCCGGGGACGGTGGCAGTTCTTC.

The chain links TRBV20-1 to TRBJ2-1; a possible D gene is TRBD2 (6 bases). V shed 2 bases and J shed 9 bases, with 17 bases lying between them. The CDR3 covers 14 residues. The germline CDR1 and CDR2 sequences are DFQATT and SNEGSKA (reference sequence). CDR3 DNA: TGCAGTGCTAGAAACCAGGACTGGAGGGCTGAGCAGTTCTTC. Its translation: CSARNQDWRAEQFF.

The J gene is TRBJ1-5, the V gene TRBV11-2; possible D gene TRBD1, 6 bases. Germline CDR1 is SGHAT and CDR2 is FQNNGV. V lost 6 bases and J lost 4, with 13 bases in between. The CDR3 loop spans 14 amino acids. In nucleotides, the CDR3 is TGTGCCAGCAGTCAGGGGTCAGTGAATCAGCCCCAGCATTTT. Amino acids: CASSQGSVNQPQHF.

The chain has TRBV5-1 and TRBJ2-7, with D possibly being TRBD1 or TRBD2 (5 bases each). Germline V lookup: CDR1 SGHRS, CDR2 YFSETQ. This CDR3 is built from 15 residues. V shed 2 bases and J shed 6 bases, with 18 bases lying between them. The chain's CDR3 is CASSLWGPESGEQYF. The CDR3 nucleotides read TGCGCCAGCAGCTTATGGGGACCCGAGAGTGGCGAGCAGTACTTC.

This clonotype was counted a single time. V gene TRBV11-2 combines with J gene TRBJ2-7; weak D call: TRBD2 (5 bases). The CDR3 covers 15 residues. Per germline, CDR1 SGHAT and CDR2 FQNNGV. Trimming removed 1 base from V and 3 bases from J, with 13 bases in between. The CDR3 loop reads CASSLGTGWDYEQYF. The CDR3 DNA is TGTGCCAGCAGCTTAGGAACGGGATGGGACTACGAGCAGTACTTC.

This chain connects TRBV5-5 to TRBJ2-5; D call uncertain. The V gene lost 0 bases and the J gene lost 2 bases, with 11 bases spanning the gap. The CDR3 has 15 residues. Germline assignment: CDR1 SGHKS and CDR2 YYEKEE (reference sequence). CDR3 coding DNA: TGTGCCAGCAGCTTGGTAGGCTCACCGCAAGAGACCCAGTACTTC. Translation gives CASSLVGSPQETQYF.

This clonotype was observed a handful of times. The rearrangement links TRBV7-9 to TRBJ2-1, with TRBD1 matching over 10 bases. This CDR3 contains 18 residues. The V gene's germline CDR1 is SEHNR and CDR2 FQNEAQ (reference sequence). Unmatched junction bases numbered 15, after V lost 4 bases and J lost 6 bases. The CDR3 region has the DNA TGTGCCAGCAGCTCGCCAAAGGGTTGGGACAGGGGACTCAATGAGCAGTTCTTC. It yields the protein CASSSPKGWDRGLNEQFF.

The chain is built from TRBV6-6 and TRBJ1-5; no clear D gene. This CDR3 spans 12 amino acids. V lost 4 bases, J lost 4 bases, and 5 bases lay in between. Germline V gene lookup returns CDR1 MNHNY and CDR2 SVGAGI (reference sequence). The CDR3 is CASSFINQPQHF. The CDR3 DNA sequence: TGTGCCAGCAGTTTCATAAATCAGCCCCAGCATTTT.

This clonotype was counted many times. The V and J genes are TRBV6-6 and TRBJ2-3; 14 nucleotides match TRBD2. V lost 1 base and J lost 4; bases outside the gene matches: 10. There are 19 residues in the CDR3. The germline CDR1 and CDR2 sequences are MNHNY and SVGAGI (reference sequence). The CDR3 sequence: CASSYLAGTSGRGADTQYF. The CDR3 DNA is TGTGCCAGCAGTTACTTAGCCGGGACTAGCGGGAGAGGAGCAGATACGCAGTATTTT.

This clonotype occurred a few times. CDR3 region: CASSPTTSGGYNEQFF. Written as DNA, the CDR3 is TGCGCCAGCAGCCCTACGACTAGCGGGGGCTACAATGAGCAGTTCTTC. V is TRBV4-1 and J is TRBJ2-1; 12 bases line up with TRBD2. The CDR3 has 16 residues. V was clipped by 4 bases and J by 3 bases; unmatched bases: 4. Germline lookup yields CDR1 MGHRA and CDR2 YSYEKL.

A word on this clonotype: One junction end does not reproduce the germline sequence, and a read error may be involved. The rearrangement uses TRBV20-1 and TRBJ2-2, with 7 nucleotides matching TRBD1. Looked up from germline, CDR1 is DFQATT and CDR2 is SNEGSKA (reference sequence). This CDR3 has 14 amino acids. CDR3 amino acids: CSSRQGRNTGELFF. CDR3 coding DNA: TGCAGTTCTAGACAGGGTCGAAACACCGGGGAGCTGTTTTTT.

In this sample, this clonotype turned up many times. J is TRBJ2-7 and V is TRBV12-3 or TRBV12-4, with 7 nucleotides matching TRBD1. The CDR3 is made up of 15 amino acids. V was pared by 5 bases and J by 3 bases, with 10 bases of the junction left unmatched. The CDR3 here is CASSPQGLGDYEQYF. CDR3 nucleotides: TGTGCCAGCAGTCCACAGGGGTTGGGTGACTACGAGCAGTACTTC.

V is TRBV5-4 and J is TRBJ2-7; D is uncertain. From germline, CDR1 is SGHNT and CDR2 YYREEE (reference sequence). V lost 4 bases and J lost 5, with 13 bases in between. This CDR3 is built from 13 residues. The CDR3 sequence is CASSLSLSDEQYF. The DNA of the CDR3 is TGTGCCAGCAGCCTGTCTCTGTCGGACGAGCAGTACTTC.

Only a few counts were recorded for this clonotype. The chain uses TRBV9 and TRBJ1-1; tentatively, D is TRBD1 (5 bases). From germline, CDR1 is SGDLS and CDR2 YYNGEE. The V and J ends lost 4 bases and 1 base respectively, with 17 bases between them. The CDR3 consists of 16 residues. The CDR3 DNA follows: TGTGCCAGCAGCCCTCCCGTGGCAGGGTGGAACACTGAAGCTTTCTTT. Translating gives CASSPPVAGWNTEAFF.

This clonotype turned up a few times. V usage is TRBV6-5 and J usage is TRBJ2-1, with a tentative D call TRBD2 (6 bases). Germline V lookup: CDR1 MNHEY, CDR2 SVGAGI. Trimming took off 6 bases at V and 9 bases at J, with 24 bases between the two ends. The CDR3 has 16 amino acids. DNA for the CDR3: TGTGCCAGCAGCTCTACCGGGACTCTAGGACGGGGTGAGCAGTTCTTC. Its translation: CASSSTGTLGRGEQFF.

This clonotype was counted between two and nine times. The V gene is TRBV12-3 or TRBV12-4, the J gene TRBJ1-5; 7 bases fit TRBD1. V gave up 5 bases and J gave up 2 bases; unmatched junction bases: 3. The CDR3 is 14 residues long. CDR3 sequence reads: CASSAGQGNQPQHF. CDR3 in DNA: TGTGCCAGCAGTGCCGGACAGGGCAATCAGCCCCAGCATTTT.

This clonotype was detected only a few times. V gene TRBV10-3 combines with J gene TRBJ1-1, with a possible D match to TRBD1 (6 bases). CDR3 length: 13 amino acids. The V gene's germline CDR1 is ENHRY and CDR2 SYGVKD. V was shortened by 10 bases and J by 4 bases, with 16 bases between the two germline ends. CDR3 loop: CATQTGTSTEAFF. In DNA, the CDR3 is TGTGCCACGCAAACAGGGACTAGCACTGAAGCTTTCTTT.

This clonotype was found a few times. V usage is TRBV5-1 and J usage is TRBJ2-5; 9 positions match TRBD1. V lost 4 bases, J lost 2 bases, and 3 bases stayed unmatched. This CDR3 spans 14 amino acids. CDR1 and CDR2 (germline): SGHRS, YFSETQ. In DNA, the CDR3 is TGCGCCAGCAGCCACGGACAGGGGCAAGAGACCCAGTACTTC. Encoded protein: CASSHGQGQETQYF.

This chain connects TRBV24-1 to TRBJ2-3; D is uncertain. Germline values: CDR1 KGHDR, CDR2 SFDVKD. The CDR3 runs to 16 residues. The V and J ends lost 1 base and 0 bases respectively, with 10 bases between them. DNA of the CDR3: TGTGCCACCAGTGATTTTCCAGGACCTAGCACAGATACGCAGTATTTT. Translated: CATSDFPGPSTDTQYF.

The V and J genes are TRBV12-3 or TRBV12-4 and TRBJ2-7, with D hard to call. Trimming left V 6 bases short and J 5 bases short, with 11 bases between. The CDR3 loop spans 12 amino acids. DNA of the CDR3: TGTGCCAGCAGCCCGTCCCCCCACGAGCAGTACTTC. It is translated as CASSPSPHEQYF.

This clonotype was detected a few times. The CDR3 sequence is CASRSSSGSYNEQFF. The CDR3 DNA reads TGTGCCAGCAGATCCTCTAGCGGCTCCTACAATGAGCAGTTCTTC. This chain uses TRBV6-5 with TRBJ2-1, with 7 bases that match TRBD2. The CDR3 loop spans 15 amino acids. With V trimmed by 6 bases and J by 0 bases, 5 bases remained unmatched. The germline CDR1 and CDR2 sequences are MNHEY and SVGAGI.

This clonotype was observed a handful of times. The chain recombines TRBV18 with TRBJ2-5; a weak D match, TRBD2 (5 bases). Germline lookup yields CDR1 KGHSH and CDR2 LQKENI. The length of the CDR3 is 15 residues. Between the trimmed V and J ends, which lost 2 bases and 4 bases, there was a span of 14 bases. Written as DNA, the CDR3 is TGTGCCAGCTCACCAGACACCGGAGAGGGAGAGACCCAGTACTTC. Protein: CASSPDTGEGETQYF.

The CDR3 DNA follows: TGCGCCAGCAGCCAAGTGGGACGGGACCCCCTCCACTTT. It specifies CASSQVGRDPLHF. This rearrangement joins TRBV4-1 to TRBJ1-6, with D tentatively TRBD1 (5 bases). V shed 1 base and J shed 13 bases, with 11 bases lying between them. The CDR3 contains 13 residues. Germline values: CDR1 MGHRA, CDR2 YSYEKL.